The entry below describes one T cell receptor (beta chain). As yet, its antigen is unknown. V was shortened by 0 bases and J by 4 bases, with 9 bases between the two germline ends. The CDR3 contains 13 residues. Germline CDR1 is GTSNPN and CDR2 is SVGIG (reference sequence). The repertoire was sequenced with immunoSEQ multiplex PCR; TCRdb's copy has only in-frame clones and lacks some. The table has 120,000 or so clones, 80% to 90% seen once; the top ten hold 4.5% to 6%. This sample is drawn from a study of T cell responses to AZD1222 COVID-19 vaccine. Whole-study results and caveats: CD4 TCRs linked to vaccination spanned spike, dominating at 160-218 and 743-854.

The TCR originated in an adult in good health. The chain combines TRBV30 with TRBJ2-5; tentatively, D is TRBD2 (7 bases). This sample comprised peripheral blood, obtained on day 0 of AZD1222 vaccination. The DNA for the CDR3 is TGTGCCTGGAGTGTAGGGGGGGGAGAGACCCAGTACTTC. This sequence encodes CAWSVGGGETQYF.